These 29 T cell receptor beta chains share one sample of origin, sequenced in a study of blood T cell repertoires in COVID-19 (dated by TCRdb to about 2020). The library was prepared using the immunoSEQ multiplex PCR assay. Sourced from immuneACCESS, this table was stored by TCRdb with only in-frame sequences that have V and J called. A share of the clones is absent; for the studies checked, an unresolved V gene accounts for under half, and the remainder has no known explanation. The sample table lists 60,000 to 75,000 clones, 75% to 90% of them with a count of one. 35% of the sample is in the top ten clones. The sequenced sample was peripheral blood. The receptors were sampled from a woman of 80 years or more with active or convalescent COVID-19.

This chain links TRBV7-7 with TRBJ2-7; D might be TRBD2 (6 bases). The germline V gene has CDR1 SSHAT and CDR2 FNYEAQ (reference sequence). The CDR3 is 15 residues long. Trimming removed 5 bases from V and 3 bases from J, with 17 bases in between. The CDR3 nucleotides are TGTGCCAGCAGCCCCGGCACCTCGGGAGTCTACGAGCAGTACTTC. Protein product: CASSPGTSGVYEQYF.

This clone has only one observation. The CDR3 loop reads CSGGGGPATEAFF. DNA of the CDR3: TGCAGCGGAGGAGGGGGCCCGGCCACTGAAGCTTTCTTT. The rearrangement joins TRBV29-1 to TRBJ1-1; 7 bases map to TRBD1. CDR1 is SQVTM and CDR2 is ANQGSEA in the germline V gene. The junction had 9 bases not matched to a gene; V was cut back by 7 bases and J by 4 bases. The CDR3 is 13 amino acids.

The chain uses TRBV7-3 and TRBJ2-1; maybe TRBD1 (5 bases). V was cut by 2 bases and J by 5 bases, with 7 bases left in between. The CDR3 is 13 amino acids. Germline-derived CDR1 and CDR2 are SGHTA and FQGTGA. The CDR3 here is CASSLGANNEQFF. CDR3 sequence (DNA): TGTGCCAGCAGCTTAGGGGCGAACAATGAGCAGTTCTTC.

This sequence joins TRBV6-5 and TRBJ2-2; D is possibly TRBD2 (5 bases). CDR3 size: 13 residues. CDR1 is MNHEY and CDR2 is SVGAGI in the germline V gene. V was cut by 4 bases and J by 7 bases, with 10 bases left in between. The CDR3 is CASSSEGIGELFF. The CDR3 DNA reads as TGTGCCAGCAGTTCCGAGGGCATCGGGGAGCTGTTTTTT.

The rearrangement links TRBV3-1 (or the pseudogene TRBV3-2) to TRBJ2-1; 10 bases fit TRBD2. The CDR3 has 14 amino acids. CDR1 and CDR2 (germline): LGHDT, YNNKEL (reference sequence). The ends lost 4 bases at V and 7 bases at J; junction bases unmatched: 4. CDR3: CASSRAGGTNEQFF. The CDR3 DNA follows: TGTGCCAGCAGCCGAGCGGGGGGGACAAATGAGCAGTTCTTC.

The V and J genes are TRBV7-9 and TRBJ2-5; D not resolved. The CDR3 is made up of 17 amino acids. Trimming left V 3 bases short and J 2 bases short, with 19 bases between. Germline V lookup: CDR1 SEHNR, CDR2 FQNEAQ (reference sequence). CDR3 coding DNA: TGTGCCAGCAGCTTGTCCCCAAGTTGGCAACAACAAGAGACCCAGTACTTC. This translates into CASSLSPSWQQQETQYF.

This chain connects TRBV20-1 to TRBJ2-5, with a possible D match to TRBD1 (6 bases). The CDR3 loop spans 14 amino acids. Germline lookup yields CDR1 DFQATT and CDR2 SNEGSKA (reference sequence). V dropped 3 bases and J dropped 2 bases, with 13 bases sitting between them. The CDR3 loop reads CSASQGLAQETQYF. The CDR3 DNA reads as TGCAGTGCTAGTCAGGGGCTAGCTCAAGAGACCCAGTACTTC.

This clone was picked up one time. The V call is TRBV6-2 or TRBV6-3, the J call TRBJ2-3; D might be TRBD2 (5 bases). V lost 4 bases and J lost 2, with 22 bases in between. This CDR3 region has 18 residues. Germline loops: CDR1 MNHEY, CDR2 SVGEGT. The DNA of the CDR3 is TGTGCCAGCAGTTTGCCGGGGTGGAATCGGGGTATCACAGATACGCAGTATTTT. Its translation is CASSLPGWNRGITDTQYF.

The V call is TRBV5-1, the J call TRBJ1-1; possible D gene TRBD1, 5 bases. Germline V gene data show CDR1 as SGHRS and CDR2 as YFSETQ. V was pared by 0 bases and J by 4 bases, with 16 bases between. The CDR3 loop spans 16 amino acids. CDR3 bases: TGCGCCAGCAGCTTGGCAGCTCTCGATGGGGCCACTGAAGCTTTCTTT. As protein: CASSLAALDGATEAFF. The full variable domain, with the rest looked up from reference TRBV5-1 and TRBJ1-1, is KAGVTQTPRYLIKTRGQQVTLSCSPISGHRSVSWYQQTPGQGLQFLFEYFSETQRNKGNFPGRFSGRQFSNSRSEMNVSTLELGDSALYLCASSLAALDGATEAFFGQGTRLTVV.

The count of this clone is one. This sequence joins TRBV19 and TRBJ1-6; 9 bases fit TRBD1. CDR3 length equals 15 residues. The V segment lost 10 bases and the J segment 5 bases; nucleotides outside the gene matches: 9. Looked up from germline, CDR1 is LNHDA and CDR2 is SQIVND (reference sequence). CDR3 bases: TGTGCCAACACAGGGGGCCTTTCCCATAATTCACCCCTCCACTTT. It codes for CANTGGLSHNSPLHF.

This clone appeared once. The chain uses TRBV4-1 and TRBJ2-2; TRBD2 agrees at 8 bases. J was trimmed by 7 bases and V by 1 base; bases with no gene match: 17. CDR3 length: 19 amino acids. The germline V gene encodes CDR1 MGHRA and CDR2 YSYEKL. DNA for the CDR3: TGCGCCAGCAGCCAAGGCGCGTCTGTATCGGGGGGGCTGGTCGGGGAGCTGTTTTTT. This encodes CASSQGASVSGGLVGELFF.

V is TRBV7-3 and J is TRBJ2-7; a weak D match, TRBD2 (6 bases). This CDR3 spans 14 amino acids. V lost 5 bases, J lost 0 bases, and 11 bases lay in between. CDR1 is SGHTA and CDR2 is FQGTGA in the germline V gene. The CDR3 spells CASSRDGSSYEQYF. CDR3 bases: TGTGCCAGCAGCCGGGACGGGAGCTCCTACGAGCAGTACTTC.

The chain carries TRBV12-3 or TRBV12-4 and TRBJ1-2; D perhaps matches TRBD1 (5 bases). Trimming stripped 7 bases from V and 8 bases from J, with 17 bases between. The CDR3 totals 13 residues. The chain's CDR3 is CASKAGIVRGYTF. In DNA form, the CDR3 reads TGTGCCAGCAAGGCAGGGATAGTGAGGGGCTACACCTTC.

This clone occurred a few times. V usage is TRBV10-3 and J usage is TRBJ1-3; D is undetermined. V was cut by 5 bases and J by 0 bases, with 14 bases left in between. The CDR3 totals 16 residues. Per germline, CDR1 ENHRY and CDR2 SYGVKD. The CDR3 DNA reads TGTGCCATCAGTACTCTCCCGGGGAACTCTGGAAACACCATATATTTT. Translating gives CAISTLPGNSGNTIYF.

This clone was seen more than once but under ten times. This sequence joins TRBV5-6 and TRBJ2-7; 11 bases align to TRBD2. The germline V gene has CDR1 SGHDT and CDR2 YYEEEE. The CDR3 length is 15 residues. The V and J ends lost 5 bases and 6 bases, in that order; junction bases with no gene match: 10. CDR3 coding DNA: TGTGCCAGCAGTCGTTCGGGACTAGCGGCCTCCGAGCAGTACTTC. Its translation is CASSRSGLAASEQYF.

The chain is built from TRBV7-2 and TRBJ1-2; no firm D call. Trimming removed 11 bases at V and 3 bases at J, with 13 bases between. Germline loops: CDR1 SGHTA, CDR2 FQGNSA. The CDR3 loop spans 12 amino acids. CDR3 sequence: CASTAGDYGYTF. In nucleotides, the CDR3 is TGTGCCTCCACCGCCGGGGACTATGGCTACACCTTC.

The sample holds one count of this clone. The chain couples TRBV5-1 to TRBJ1-5; 8 bases are shared with TRBD1. The CDR3 is 15 amino acids. The trim removed 0 bases at V and 5 bases at J, leaving 4 bases unmatched. Germline V CDR1 and CDR2: SGHRS, YFSETQ. The CDR3 DNA is TGCGCCAGCAGCTTGGATCCAGGGGGCCATCAGCCCCAGCATTTT. Protein: CASSLDPGGHQPQHF.

The chain employs TRBV5-1 and TRBJ2-7; TRBD1 might be the D (7 bases). The ends were cut back, 6 bases at V and 5 bases at J, with 18 bases in the middle. Germline V gene data show CDR1 as SGHRS and CDR2 as YFSETQ. The length of the CDR3 is 14 residues. Here the CDR3 DNA reads TGCGCCAGCACCCTCCAGGGCAGGGGGGACGAGCAGTACTTC. It translates to CASTLQGRGDEQYF.

This clone was detected only a few times. The rearrangement links TRBV28 to TRBJ1-3; 7 nucleotides match TRBD1. The CDR3 runs 14 residues. Germline V gene data show CDR1 as MDHEN and CDR2 as SYDVKM. The ends lost 5 bases at V and 4 bases at J; junction bases unmatched: 5. In nucleotides, the CDR3 is TGTGCCAGCAGTACTACAGGGGAGGGAAACACCATATATTTT. It yields the protein CASSTTGEGNTIYF.

The chain uses TRBV5-1 and TRBJ2-7, with 10 bases aligning to TRBD1. V gave up 0 bases and J gave up 5 bases; unmatched junction bases: 2. Germline V gene data show CDR1 as SGHRS and CDR2 as YFSETQ. The CDR3 is 14 amino acids. DNA for the CDR3: TGCGCCAGCAGCTTGGCCGGGACAGGGGACGAGCAGTACTTC. The encoded protein is CASSLAGTGDEQYF. Full variable domain (remainder filled in from reference TRBV5-1 and TRBJ2-7): KAGVTQTPRYLIKTRGQQVTLSCSPISGHRSVSWYQQTPGQGLQFLFEYFSETQRNKGNFPGRFSGRQFSNSRSEMNVSTLELGDSALYLCASSLAGTGDEQYFGPGTRLTVT.

The chain joins TRBV3-1 (or the pseudogene TRBV3-2) to TRBJ2-7; 8 nucleotides align to TRBD2. CDR3 length equals 15 residues. Germline loops: CDR1 LGHDT, CDR2 YNNKEL (reference sequence). The V segment lost 0 bases and the J segment 4 bases; nucleotides outside the gene matches: 5. The CDR3 nucleotides are TGTGCCAGCAGCCAAGATCGGGGGGGCGGGTACGAGCAGTACTTC. As protein: CASSQDRGGGYEQYF.

J is TRBJ1-1 and V is TRBV6-6; 7 bases align to TRBD1. Trimming removed 5 bases from V and 2 bases from J; junction bases left unmatched: 14. The CDR3 is 17 residues long. The germline CDR1 and CDR2 sequences are MNHNY and SVGAGI (reference sequence). The CDR3 sequence is CASSPPSAGTANTEAFF. The CDR3 coding sequence is TGTGCCAGCAGTCCCCCGTCTGCGGGGACAGCAAACACTGAAGCTTTCTTT.

The chain uses TRBV29-1 and TRBJ1-1; D unclear. Germline CDR1 is SQVTM and CDR2 is ANQGSEA. This CDR3 has 10 residues. The V and J ends lost 4 bases and 7 bases respectively, with 7 bases between them. Here the CDR3 DNA reads TGCAGCGTTGGAGTGATTGAAGCTTTCTTT. It yields the protein CSVGVIEAFF.

The V call is TRBV19, the J call TRBJ1-6; perhaps TRBD1 as D (6 bases). There are 16 residues in the CDR3. With 7 bases removed from V and 0 bases from J, the gap between germline ends came to 13 bases. Per the germline V gene, CDR1 is LNHDA and CDR2 is SQIVND (reference sequence). CDR3: CASNDRSSSYNSPLHF. The CDR3 nucleotides read TGTGCCAGTAATGACAGGAGCAGCTCCTATAATTCACCCCTCCACTTT.

The rearrangement links TRBV11-3 to TRBJ1-1; D might be TRBD1 (6 bases). V shed 2 bases and J shed 5 bases, with 21 bases lying between them. Germline V lookup: CDR1 SGHNT, CDR2 YENEEA. This CDR3 is 17 amino acids long. CDR3: CASSLTGWGRGRTEAFF. As DNA, the CDR3 is TGTGCCAGCAGCTTAACCGGCTGGGGCAGGGGAAGGACTGAAGCTTTCTTT.

The rearrangement links TRBV12-3 or TRBV12-4 to TRBJ1-6, with 8 bases that match TRBD1. This CDR3 is 13 amino acids long. J was trimmed by 8 bases and V by 5 bases; bases with no gene match: 2. The CDR3 DNA reads as TGTGCCAGCAGTCAGGGGGCGTATTCACCCCTCCACTTT. This gives the protein CASSQGAYSPLHF.

The CDR3 sequence is CASSKKSREGVGTQYF. Written as DNA, the CDR3 is TGTGCCAGCAGCAAAAAAAGCCGCGAGGGGGTCGGTACGCAGTATTTT. This chain connects TRBV21-1 to TRBJ2-3; the tabulated D call, TRBD1, remains unverified against the DNA. TRBV21-1 represents a pseudogene. This CDR3 spans 16 amino acids.

The V and J genes are TRBV5-1 and TRBJ2-3, with 8 bases identical to TRBD2. Unmatched junction bases numbered 9, after V lost 5 bases and J lost 7 bases. Germline V gene data show CDR1 as SGHRS and CDR2 as YFSETQ. The length of the CDR3 is 14 residues. The DNA of the CDR3 is TGCGCCAGCAGTTCTAGCGGGCCACGGAATACGCAGTATTTT. This codes for CASSSSGPRNTQYF.

The rearrangement joins TRBV4-3 to TRBJ2-2; the D is unclear. Trimming took off 1 base at V and 0 bases at J, with 9 bases between the two ends. This CDR3 is built from 16 residues. Germline CDR1 reads LGHNA; CDR2 reads YSLEER. As DNA, the CDR3 is TGCGCCAGCAGCCAAGGTAACAGAGCGAACACCGGGGAGCTGTTTTTT. Its translation: CASSQGNRANTGELFF.